This T cell receptor beta chain was identified during a study of shared clonotypes between healthy human individuals. Turning to the study itself: Each donor's CD4 naive and CD4 memory cells filled three plates apiece, CD8 naive two, and CD8 memory one. The study, taken as a whole, reports: The genetic and exposure-history diversity represented was limited by few donors.

To note about this clone: Its specificity is unknown. The sample has other DNA sequences that encode this CDR3 too.

Terminally differentiated effector memory CD45RA+ cells were excluded from the naive CD8 cells, which were CD45RO-negative and positively selected for CCR7. The study drew its donors from healthy HIV-negative adults without recent acute infections or vaccinations. Assay: immunoSEQ multiplex PCR; the TCRdb copy retains only in-frame clones and omits some. The data contain about 2.1 million clones, 80% to 95% of them singletons. Trimming took 4 bases from V and 0 from J; bases not matched to a gene: 3. The CDR3 totals 15 residues. Germline V gene lookup returns CDR1 LGHNA and CDR2 YSLEER. This receptor was identified in a young man in good health. Some clones in this sample may be carry-over from other donors' samples. The specimen was naive CD8+ T cells from PBMCs. The V call is TRBV4-3, the J call TRBJ1-3; 7 nucleotides align to TRBD1. CDR3 DNA: TGCGCCAGCAGCCCTGGGACAGCCTCTGGAAACACCATATATTTT. It translates to CASSPGTASGNTIYF.